This T cell receptor (beta chain) was obtained from a study of T cells expressing NK-cell markers. About the study: HCMV seropositivity marked most of the eight sequenced donors; one was seronegative.

In germline, CDR1 is DFQATT, CDR2 SNEGSKA (reference sequence). The CDR3 spans 15 residues. Beta-chain TCR cDNA was generated via 5'RACE template switching with UMIs. TCRdb reprocessed the 5' RACE reads and reports one entry per CDR3 protein, with no DNA. In all, the sample yields about 410,000 distinct CDR3 sequences. About this clonotype: Its antigen is still unknown.

Study-level results: In a handful of donors, dominant clonotypes made up about 25-65% of CD3+CD56-NKG2C+ cells. Whether expanded NKG2C-expressing T cell clones recognize HCMV is unknown.

What was sequenced was blood T cells: a sorted CD56 or NKG2C T cell subset, CD4+ or CD8+ T cells, or bulk PBMC T cells (not recorded which). The clonotype was recovered from a woman between 45 and 60 years old in good health. This chain joins TRBV20-1 and TRBJ2-7; TCRdb proposes TRBD1, but this gene call is untestable without DNA. The CDR3 region is CSARGRTGRAYEQYF.